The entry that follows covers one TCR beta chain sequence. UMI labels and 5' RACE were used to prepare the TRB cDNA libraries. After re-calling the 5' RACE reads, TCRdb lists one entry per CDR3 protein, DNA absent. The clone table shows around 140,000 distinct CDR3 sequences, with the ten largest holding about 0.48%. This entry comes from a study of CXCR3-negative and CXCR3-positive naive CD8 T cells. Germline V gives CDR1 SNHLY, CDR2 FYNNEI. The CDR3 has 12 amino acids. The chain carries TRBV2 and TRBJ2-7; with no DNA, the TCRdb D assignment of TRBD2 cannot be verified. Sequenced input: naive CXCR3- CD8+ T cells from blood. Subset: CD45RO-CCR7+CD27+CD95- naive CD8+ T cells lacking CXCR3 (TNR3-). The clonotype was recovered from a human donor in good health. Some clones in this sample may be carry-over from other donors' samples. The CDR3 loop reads CASSVSGHEQYF.